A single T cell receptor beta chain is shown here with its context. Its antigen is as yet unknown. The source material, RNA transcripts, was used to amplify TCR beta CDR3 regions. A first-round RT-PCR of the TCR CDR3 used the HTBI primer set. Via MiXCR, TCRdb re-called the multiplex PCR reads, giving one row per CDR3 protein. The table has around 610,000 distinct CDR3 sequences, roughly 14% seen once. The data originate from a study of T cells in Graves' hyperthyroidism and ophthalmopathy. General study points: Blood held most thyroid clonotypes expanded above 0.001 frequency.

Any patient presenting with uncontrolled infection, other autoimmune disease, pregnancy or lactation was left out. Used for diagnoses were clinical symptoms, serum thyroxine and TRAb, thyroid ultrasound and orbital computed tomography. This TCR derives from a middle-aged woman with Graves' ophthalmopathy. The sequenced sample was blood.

CDR3 residues: CASSQIDRGTGELFF. The CDR3 DNA reads TGTGCCAGCAGCCAGATAGACAGGGGAACCGGGGAGCTGTTTTTT. The chain uses TRBV4-2 and TRBJ2-2; 8 bases map to TRBD1. The CDR3 sequence is 15 residues long. Germline V lookup: CDR1 LGHNA, CDR2 YNFKEQ. Germline trimming cut 3 bases from V and 5 bases from J; bases unmatched to any gene: 5.